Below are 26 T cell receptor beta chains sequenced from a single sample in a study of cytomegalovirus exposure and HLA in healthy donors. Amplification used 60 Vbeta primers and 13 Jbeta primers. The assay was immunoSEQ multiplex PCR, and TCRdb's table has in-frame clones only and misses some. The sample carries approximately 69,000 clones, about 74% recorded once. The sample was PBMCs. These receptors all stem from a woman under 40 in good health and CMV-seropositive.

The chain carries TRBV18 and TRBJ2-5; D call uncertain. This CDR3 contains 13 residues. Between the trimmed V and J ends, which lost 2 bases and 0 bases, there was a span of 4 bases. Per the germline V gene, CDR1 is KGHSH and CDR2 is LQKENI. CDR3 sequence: CASSPSYQETQYF. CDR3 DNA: TGTGCCAGCTCACCATCGTACCAAGAGACCCAGTACTTC.

Here the CDR3 reads CASSFGTSNEAFF. In DNA, the CDR3 is TGTGCCAGCAGTTTCGGGACATCCAATGAAGCTTTCTTT. The chain joins TRBV28 to TRBJ1-1; D perhaps matches TRBD1 (6 bases). The CDR3 has 13 amino acids. Germline assignment: CDR1 MDHEN and CDR2 SYDVKM. The germline V and J ends were trimmed by 3 bases and 7 bases, with 12 bases remaining between them.

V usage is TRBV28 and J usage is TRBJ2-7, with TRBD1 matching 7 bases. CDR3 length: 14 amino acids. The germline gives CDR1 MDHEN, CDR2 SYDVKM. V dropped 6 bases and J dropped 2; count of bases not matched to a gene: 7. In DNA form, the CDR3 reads TGTGCCAGCAGACCGAGGGGGCTACCCTACGAGCAGTACTTC. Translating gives CASRPRGLPYEQYF.

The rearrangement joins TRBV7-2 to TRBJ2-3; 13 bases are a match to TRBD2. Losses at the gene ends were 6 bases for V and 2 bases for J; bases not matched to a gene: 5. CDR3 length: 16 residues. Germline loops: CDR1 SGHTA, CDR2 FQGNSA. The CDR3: CASSRLAGGITDTQYF. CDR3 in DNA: TGTGCCAGCAGTCGACTAGCGGGAGGCATCACAGATACGCAGTATTTT.

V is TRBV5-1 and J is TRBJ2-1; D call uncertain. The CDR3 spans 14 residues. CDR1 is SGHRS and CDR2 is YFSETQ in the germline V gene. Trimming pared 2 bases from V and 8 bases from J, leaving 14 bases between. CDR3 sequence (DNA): TGCGCCAGCAGCTTTGAGGCCTTACCCCATGAGCAGTTCTTC. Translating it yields CASSFEALPHEQFF.

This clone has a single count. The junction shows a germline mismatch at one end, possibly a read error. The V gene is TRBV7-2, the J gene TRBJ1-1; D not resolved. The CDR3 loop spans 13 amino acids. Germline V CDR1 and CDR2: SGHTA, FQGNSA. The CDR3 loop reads CASRLGSYTEAFF. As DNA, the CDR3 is TGTGCCAGCAGATTAGGTAGCTACACTGAAGCTTTCTTT.

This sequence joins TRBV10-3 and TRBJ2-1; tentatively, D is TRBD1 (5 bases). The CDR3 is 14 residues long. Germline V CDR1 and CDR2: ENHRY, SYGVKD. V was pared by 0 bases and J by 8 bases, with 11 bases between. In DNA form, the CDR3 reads TGTGCCATCAGTGAGTCCGCTAAGGGGCATGAGCAGTTCTTC. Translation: CAISESAKGHEQFF.

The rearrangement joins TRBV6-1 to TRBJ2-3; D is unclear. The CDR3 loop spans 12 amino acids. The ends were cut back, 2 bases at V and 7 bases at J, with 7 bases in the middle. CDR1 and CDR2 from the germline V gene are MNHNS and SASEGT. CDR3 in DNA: TGTGCCAGCAGTGAAAGAGTGAATACGCAGTATTTT. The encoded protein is CASSERVNTQYF.

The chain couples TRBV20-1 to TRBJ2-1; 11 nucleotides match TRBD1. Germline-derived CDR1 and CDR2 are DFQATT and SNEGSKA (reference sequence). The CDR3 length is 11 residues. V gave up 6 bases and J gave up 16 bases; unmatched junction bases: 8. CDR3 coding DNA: TGCAGTGCCCCGAGGGACAGGGGGTACTTCTTC. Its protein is CSAPRDRGYFF.

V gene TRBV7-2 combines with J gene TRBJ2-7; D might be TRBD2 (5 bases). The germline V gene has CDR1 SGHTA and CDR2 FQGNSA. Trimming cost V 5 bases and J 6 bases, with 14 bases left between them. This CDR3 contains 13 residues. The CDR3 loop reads CASSRPPGFEQYF. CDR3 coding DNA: TGTGCCAGCAGCCGACCGCCGGGGTTCGAGCAGTACTTC.

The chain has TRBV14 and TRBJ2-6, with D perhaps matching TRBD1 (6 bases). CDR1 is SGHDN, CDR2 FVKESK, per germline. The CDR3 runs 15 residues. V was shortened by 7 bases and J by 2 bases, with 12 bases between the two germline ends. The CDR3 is CASTPNRAGANVLTF. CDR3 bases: TGTGCCAGCACCCCCAACAGGGCTGGGGCCAACGTCCTGACTTTC.

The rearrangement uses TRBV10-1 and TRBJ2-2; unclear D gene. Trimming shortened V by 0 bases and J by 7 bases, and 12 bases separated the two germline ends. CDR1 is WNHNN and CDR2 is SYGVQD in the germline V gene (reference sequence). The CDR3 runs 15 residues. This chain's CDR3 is CASSESRFQRGELFF. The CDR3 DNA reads TGCGCCAGCAGTGAGTCGAGGTTCCAACGCGGGGAGCTGTTTTTT.

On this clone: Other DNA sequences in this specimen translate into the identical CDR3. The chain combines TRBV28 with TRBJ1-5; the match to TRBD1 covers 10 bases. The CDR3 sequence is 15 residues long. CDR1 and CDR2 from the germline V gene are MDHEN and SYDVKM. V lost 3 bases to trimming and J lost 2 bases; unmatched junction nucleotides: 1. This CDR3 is CASSFGTGGNQPQHF. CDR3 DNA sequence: TGTGCCAGCAGTTTCGGGACAGGGGGCAATCAGCCCCAGCATTTT.

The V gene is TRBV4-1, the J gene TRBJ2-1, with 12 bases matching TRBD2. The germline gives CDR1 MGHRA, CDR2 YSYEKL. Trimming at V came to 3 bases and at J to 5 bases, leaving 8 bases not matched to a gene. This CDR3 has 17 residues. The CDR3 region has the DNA TGCGCCAGCAGCCACCTAATACTAGCGGGAGGCCACAATGAGCAGTTCTTC. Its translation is CASSHLILAGGHNEQFF.

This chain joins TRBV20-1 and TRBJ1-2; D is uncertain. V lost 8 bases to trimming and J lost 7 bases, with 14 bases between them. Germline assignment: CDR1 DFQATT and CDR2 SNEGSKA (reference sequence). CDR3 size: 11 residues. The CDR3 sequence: CSPREASGYTF. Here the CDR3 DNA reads TGCAGTCCAAGGGAGGCGAGTGGCTACACCTTC.

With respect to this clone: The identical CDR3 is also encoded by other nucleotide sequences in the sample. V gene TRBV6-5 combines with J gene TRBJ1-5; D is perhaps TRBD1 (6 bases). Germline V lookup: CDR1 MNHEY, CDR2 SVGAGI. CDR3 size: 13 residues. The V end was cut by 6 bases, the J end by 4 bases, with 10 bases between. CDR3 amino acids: CASSRQGNQPQHF. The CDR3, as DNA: TGTGCCAGCAGCCGCCAGGGGAATCAGCCCCAGCATTTT.

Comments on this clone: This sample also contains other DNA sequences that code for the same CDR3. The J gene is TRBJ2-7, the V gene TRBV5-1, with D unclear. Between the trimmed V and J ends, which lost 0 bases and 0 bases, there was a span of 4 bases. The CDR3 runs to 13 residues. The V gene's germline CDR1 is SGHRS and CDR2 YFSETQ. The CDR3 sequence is CASSLGSSYEQYF. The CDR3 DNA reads TGCGCCAGCAGCTTGGGTAGCTCCTACGAGCAGTACTTC.

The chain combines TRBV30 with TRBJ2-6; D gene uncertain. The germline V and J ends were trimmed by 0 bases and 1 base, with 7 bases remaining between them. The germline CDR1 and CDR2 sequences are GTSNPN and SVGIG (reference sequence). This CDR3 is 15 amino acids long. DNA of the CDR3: TGTGCCTGGAGTGTACGCGGATCTGGGGCCAACGTCCTGACTTTC. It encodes CAWSVRGSGANVLTF.

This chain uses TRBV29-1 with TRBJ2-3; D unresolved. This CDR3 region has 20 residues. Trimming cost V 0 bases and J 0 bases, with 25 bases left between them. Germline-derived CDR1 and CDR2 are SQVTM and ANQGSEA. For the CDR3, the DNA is TGCAGCGTTGAAGAAAGGAAAGTAGCCCTAGTCCTGTATAGCACAGATACGCAGTATTTT. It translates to CSVEERKVALVLYSTDTQYF.

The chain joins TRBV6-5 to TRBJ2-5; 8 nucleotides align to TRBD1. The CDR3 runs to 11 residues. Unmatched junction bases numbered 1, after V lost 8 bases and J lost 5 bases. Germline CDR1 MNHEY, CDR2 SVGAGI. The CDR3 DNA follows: TGTGCCAGCCGACAGGGGGAGACCCAGTACTTC. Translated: CASRQGETQYF.

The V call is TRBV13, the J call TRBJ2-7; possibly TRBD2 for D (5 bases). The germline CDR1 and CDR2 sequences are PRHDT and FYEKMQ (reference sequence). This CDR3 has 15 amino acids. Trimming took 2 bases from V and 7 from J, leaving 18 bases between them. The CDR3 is CASSLRGRGLREQYF. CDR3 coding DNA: TGTGCCAGCAGCTTACGTGGGCGAGGGCTGCGGGAGCAGTACTTC.

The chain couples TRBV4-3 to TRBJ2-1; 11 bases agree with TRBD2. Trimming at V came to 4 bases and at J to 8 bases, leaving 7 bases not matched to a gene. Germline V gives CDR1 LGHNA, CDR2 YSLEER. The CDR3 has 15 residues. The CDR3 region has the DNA TGCGCCAGCAGCCCAACTAGCGGGAGACTAGATGAGCAGTTCTTC. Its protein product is CASSPTSGRLDEQFF.

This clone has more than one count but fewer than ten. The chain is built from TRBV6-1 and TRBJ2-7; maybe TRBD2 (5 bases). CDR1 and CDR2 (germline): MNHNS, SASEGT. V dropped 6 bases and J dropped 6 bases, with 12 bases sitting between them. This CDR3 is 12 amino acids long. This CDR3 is CASSPSRGEQYF. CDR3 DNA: TGTGCCAGCAGCCCATCACGGGGCGAGCAGTACTTC.

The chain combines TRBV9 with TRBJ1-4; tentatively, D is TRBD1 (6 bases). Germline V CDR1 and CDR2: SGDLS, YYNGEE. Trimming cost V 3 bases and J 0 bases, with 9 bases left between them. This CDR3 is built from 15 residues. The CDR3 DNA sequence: TGTGCCAGCAGCGCGCAGGGGACAACTAATGAAAAACTGTTTTTT. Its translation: CASSAQGTTNEKLFF.

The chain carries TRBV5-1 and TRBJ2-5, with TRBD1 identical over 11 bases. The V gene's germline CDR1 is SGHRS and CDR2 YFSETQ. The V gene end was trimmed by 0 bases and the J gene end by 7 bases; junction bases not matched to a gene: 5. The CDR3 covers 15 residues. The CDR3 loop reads CASSLGTGGKLTQYF. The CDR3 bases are TGCGCCAGCAGCTTGGGGACAGGGGGCAAGCTGACCCAGTACTTC.

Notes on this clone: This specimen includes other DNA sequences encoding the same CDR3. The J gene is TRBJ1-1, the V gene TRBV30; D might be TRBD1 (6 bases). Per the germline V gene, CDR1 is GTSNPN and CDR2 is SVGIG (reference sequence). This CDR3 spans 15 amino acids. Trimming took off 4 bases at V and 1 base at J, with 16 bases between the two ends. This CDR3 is CAWIPTTGPNTEAFF. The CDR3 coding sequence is TGTGCCTGGATCCCCACGACAGGCCCGAACACTGAAGCTTTCTTT.